This T cell receptor (beta chain) stems from a study of cytomegalovirus exposure and HLA in healthy donors. Study-level findings and limits: Being productive about 87% or about 30% of the time was typical of most TCR beta V segments in an earlier analysis. In a later analysis, a genetic analysis reported fewer productive-TCR N-insertions in an Asian-associated ancestry cluster than the cohort average.

PCR used 60 Vbeta primers and 13 Jbeta primers. Only in-frame clones appear in the TCRdb table, and some are missing; sequencing was by immunoSEQ multiplex PCR. In the table there are 100,000 to 150,000 clones, 8.5% of which are singletons. In its sample, this clone was seen a few times. Its cognate antigen is unknown. The TCR was taken from a man aged 35 to 55 in good health and CMV-seronegative. Sequencing used PBMCs.

The CDR3 bases are TGTGCCAGCAGTCCCGGGACAGGGGTTCAGTACTTC. Translated: CASSPGTGVQYF. This sequence joins TRBV6-1 and TRBJ2-7, with TRBD1 matching 10 bases. The CDR3 extends over 12 amino acids. Unmatched junction bases numbered 5, after V lost 5 bases and J lost 10 bases. Per germline, CDR1 MNHNS and CDR2 SASEGT.